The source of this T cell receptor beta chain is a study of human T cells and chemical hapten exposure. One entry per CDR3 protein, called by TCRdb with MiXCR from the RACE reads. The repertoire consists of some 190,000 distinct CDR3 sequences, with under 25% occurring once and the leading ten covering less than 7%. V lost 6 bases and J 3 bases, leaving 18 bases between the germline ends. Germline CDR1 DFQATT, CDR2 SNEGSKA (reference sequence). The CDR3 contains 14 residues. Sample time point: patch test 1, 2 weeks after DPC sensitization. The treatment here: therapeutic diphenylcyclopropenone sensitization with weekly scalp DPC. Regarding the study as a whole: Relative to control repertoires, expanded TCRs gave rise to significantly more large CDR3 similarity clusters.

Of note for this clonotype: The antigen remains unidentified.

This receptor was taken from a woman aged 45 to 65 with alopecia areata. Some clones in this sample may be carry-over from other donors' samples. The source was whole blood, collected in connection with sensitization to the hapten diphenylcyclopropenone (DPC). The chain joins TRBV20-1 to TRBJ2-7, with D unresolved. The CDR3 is CSAERETQYYEQYF. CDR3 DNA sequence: TGCAGTGCCGAACGCGAGACACAGTACTACGAGCAGTACTTC.